This TCR beta chain came from a study of T cell responses to AZD1222 COVID-19 vaccine. On this clone: Its antigen is currently unknown.

Study observations and caveats: There were repertoire samples only from the period after the peak T cell response. AZD1222 recipients seropositive at baseline numbered only 6 or 7. Regions 160-218 and 743-854 dominated among vaccine-associated CD4 TCRs spanning spike. Possibly, clonal diversity was underestimated; donors were largely white British and included more females.

The germline V gene encodes CDR1 MNHEY and CDR2 SVGAGI. Trimming cost V 6 bases and J 6 bases; bases outside gene matches: 6. The CDR3 spans 14 residues. Using immunoSEQ multiplex PCR, the repertoire was profiled, and TCRdb retains in-frame clones only, with some absent. Among over 65,000 clones listed, about 90% were seen once. This specimen was peripheral blood, taken on day 0 of MenACWY control vaccination. The sequence came from an adult in good health. J is TRBJ2-4 and V is TRBV6-5; the match to TRBD2 covers 9 bases. In nucleotides, the CDR3 is TGTGCCAGCAGCCTCCCGGGACTAGCAAACATTCAGTACTTC. This encodes CASSLPGLANIQYF.